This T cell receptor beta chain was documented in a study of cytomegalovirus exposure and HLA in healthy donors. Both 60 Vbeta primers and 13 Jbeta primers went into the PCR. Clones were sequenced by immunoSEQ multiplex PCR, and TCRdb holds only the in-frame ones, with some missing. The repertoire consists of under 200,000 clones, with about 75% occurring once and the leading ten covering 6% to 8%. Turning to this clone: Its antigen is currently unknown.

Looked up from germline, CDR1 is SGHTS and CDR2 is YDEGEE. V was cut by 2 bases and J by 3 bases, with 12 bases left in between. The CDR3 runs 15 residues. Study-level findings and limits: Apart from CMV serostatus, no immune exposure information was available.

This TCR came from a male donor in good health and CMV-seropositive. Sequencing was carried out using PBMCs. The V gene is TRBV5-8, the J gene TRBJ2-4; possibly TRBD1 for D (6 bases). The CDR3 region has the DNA TGTGCCAGCAGCTTCAGGGGTTCAGGCAAAAACATTCAGTACTTC. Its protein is CASSFRGSGKNIQYF.